This TCR beta chain was recorded in a study of T-cell reconstitution after alpha-beta-depleted transplantation in children. The V gene lost 1 base and the J gene lost 5 bases, with 12 bases spanning the gap. CDR1 is SGHRS and CDR2 is YFSETQ in the germline V gene. This CDR3 comprises 14 residues. The TCRbeta library was prepared with unique molecular identifiers. TCRdb called the PCR reads again in MiXCR, with one record for every CDR3 protein. The data contain some 600,000 distinct CDR3 sequences, around a sixth of them singletons. The sample consisted of PBMCs from the stem cell graft donor, taken from the stem cell graft. This chain uses TRBV5-1 with TRBJ1-1, with D possibly matching TRBD1 (5 bases). The TCR sequence derives from a human donor who donated a stem cell graft to a child with acute myeloid leukemia. CDR3 in DNA: TGCGCCAGCAGCTTGAAAGAGGGGAGGACTGAAGCTTTCTTT. Amino acid sequence: CASSLKEGRTEAFF.